A selection of T cell receptor beta chains follows, all from one sample in a study of cytomegalovirus exposure and HLA in healthy donors. Clones were read by immunoSEQ multiplex PCR, and TCRdb kept only the in-frame ones, dropping some. The table lists about 75,000 clones. Sequenced: PBMCs. Source of these receptors: a man aged 35-49 years in good health and CMV-seronegative. The CDR3 runs from the conserved cysteine through the conserved F or W. Each record gives: V gene, clone size, D gene, J gene, CDR3 protein, CDR3 DNA. D genes are given only for firm matches. Rows give clone size only sometimes, using once, few, many, or a class for an expanded clone.

>TRBV19|-|-|TRBJ1-5
CASSLSWRGRATQPQHF
TGTGCCAGTAGTTTGTCTTGGAGAGGGCGCGCGACCCAGCCCCAGCATTTT
>TRBV10-2|-|TRBD1|TRBJ1-5
CASSATGQGKNQPQHF
TGCGCCAGCAGTGCGACCGGACAGGGCAAAAATCAGCCCCAGCATTTT
>TRBV5-6|-|TRBD1|TRBJ2-1
CASSLEGTGDHEQFF
TGTGCCAGCAGCTTGGAAGGGACAGGGGACCATGAGCAGTTCTTC
>TRBV29-1|-|-|TRBJ1-1
CSVQLTEAFF
TGCAGCGTCCAGTTGACTGAAGCTTTCTTT
>TRBV6-5|-|-|TRBJ1-2
CASRLGQSVKSYTF
TGTGCCAGCAGGCTCGGACAGTCCGTCAAGAGCTACACCTTC
>TRBV6-1|-|-|TRBJ1-5
CASSEGAYSNQPQHF
TGTGCCAGCAGTGAGGGGGCATATAGCAATCAGCCCCAGCATTTT
>TRBV28|-|-|TRBJ1-5
CASSLTGTQNQPQHF
TGTGCCAGCAGTTTAACCGGGACACAAAATCAGCCCCAGCATTTT
>TRBV30|-|TRBD1|TRBJ1-5
CAWSVPDRGPDQPQHF
TGTGCCTGGAGTGTTCCCGACAGGGGGCCTGATCAGCCCCAGCATTTT
>TRBV11-2|-|-|TRBJ1-4
CASSQNSEKLFF
TGTGCCAGCAGCCAAAATTCTGAAAAACTGTTTTTT
>TRBV18|-|-|TRBJ1-1
CASSPPSGRAHTEAFF
TGTGCCAGCTCACCACCTTCTGGCAGGGCGCACACTGAAGCTTTCTTT
>TRBV2|-|TRBD2|TRBJ2-3
CASRLLAGGDTQYF
TGTGCCAGCAGGTTACTAGCGGGGGGAGATACGCAGTATTTT
>TRBV2|-|-|TRBJ1-5
CASSERGGLQPQHF
TGTGCCAGCAGTGAAAGGGGGGGCCTTCAGCCCCAGCATTTT
>TRBV5-4|-|TRBD1|TRBJ2-7
CASSSNRDRAHEQYF
TGTGCCAGCAGCTCAAACCGGGACAGGGCCCACGAGCAGTACTTC
>TRBV5-1|-|TRBD2|TRBJ2-5
CASSARGLAGGAGETQYF
TGCGCCAGCAGCGCGCGGGGACTAGCGGGGGGCGCGGGGGAGACCCAGTACTTC
>TRBV5-4|-|-|TRBJ1-2
CASIASGMYGYTF
TGTGCCAGTATAGCCAGCGGTATGTATGGCTACACCTTC
>TRBV6-5|-|-|TRBJ1-6
CASSRSGSQGSPLHF
TGTGCCAGCAGTAGATCGGGTAGTCAGGGTTCACCCCTCCACTTT
>TRBV6-5|-|-|TRBJ2-5
CASSYVGTGQETQYF
TGTGCCAGCAGTTACGTTGGGACTGGACAAGAGACCCAGTACTTC
>TRBV7-8|-|TRBD2|TRBJ2-5
CASSLGSSGAQETQYF
TGTGCCAGCAGCTTAGGTTCTAGCGGGGCCCAAGAGACCCAGTACTTC
>TRBV11-2|-|-|TRBJ1-3
CASSPGGGNTIYF
TGTGCCAGCAGCCCGGGTGGTGGAAACACCATATATTTT
>TRBV5-5|-|TRBD1|TRBJ1-5
CASSLYWDRGPNQPQHF
TGTGCCAGCAGCTTGTATTGGGACAGGGGTCCCAATCAGCCCCAGCATTTT
>TRBV2|-|TRBD1|TRBJ2-2
CASSPGQGHTGELFF
TGTGCCAGCAGTCCCGGACAGGGTCACACCGGGGAGCTGTTTTTT
>TRBV6-1|-|-|TRBJ2-6
CASTTAPSGANVLTF
TGTGCCAGCACAACAGCCCCCTCTGGGGCCAACGTCCTGACTTTC
>TRBV9|-|TRBD1|TRBJ1-1
CASSAGQGNTEAFF
TGTGCCAGCAGCGCAGGACAGGGTAACACTGAAGCTTTCTTT
>TRBV5-6|-|-|TRBJ1-6
CASSLVHRVEYSPLHF
TGTGCCAGCAGCTTGGTCCACAGGGTTGAATATTCACCCCTCCACTTT
>TRBV19|medium-sized|-|TRBJ2-2
CASSIAGELFF
TGTGCCAGTAGTATAGCTGGGGAGCTGTTTTTT
>TRBV2|-|-|TRBJ1-1
CASSVGLMNTEAFF
TGTGCCAGCAGTGTGGGACTGATGAACACTGAAGCTTTCTTT
>TRBV30|-|-|TRBJ1-2
CAWRRRFRTATYGYTF
TGTGCCTGGAGAAGGAGATTCCGGACAGCGACCTATGGCTACACCTTC
>TRBV6-1|-|-|TRBJ1-2
CASNPGGGGYTF
TGTGCCAGCAACCCGGGGGGAGGTGGCTACACCTTC
>TRBV7-8|-|-|TRBJ1-4
CASSLGGGREKLFF
TGTGCCAGCAGCTTAGGAGGGGGTAGGGAAAAACTGTTTTTT
>TRBV18|-|-|TRBJ1-1
CASSRQENTEAFF
TGTGCCAGCTCACGACAGGAGAACACTGAAGCTTTCTTT
>TRBV5-6|-|-|TRBJ1-5
CASSHTDRNQPQHF
TGTGCCAGCAGCCACACGGACAGAAATCAGCCCCAGCATTTT
>TRBV9|-|TRBD1|TRBJ1-6
CASSAGQNNSPLHF
TGTGCCAGCAGCGCGGGACAGAATAATTCACCCCTCCACTTT
>TRBV5-4|-|TRBD2|TRBJ2-7
CASSPPGLAGGEQYF
TGTGCCAGCAGCCCCCCGGGACTAGCGGGGGGTGAGCAGTACTTC
>TRBV6-6|-|-|TRBJ1-4
CASSYSAGSTNEKLFF
TGTGCCAGCAGTTACTCGGCGGGATCAACTAATGAAAAACTGTTTTTT
>TRBV5-1|-|-|TRBJ1-2
CASSLVVGGISGYTF
TGCGCCAGCAGCTTGGTCGTGGGGGGTATTAGTGGCTACACCTTC
>TRBV7-9|-|TRBD1|TRBJ2-1
CASSPDRVYYNEQFF
TGTGCCAGCAGCCCCGACAGGGTATACTACAATGAGCAGTTCTTC
>TRBV9|-|-|TRBJ1-6
CASSVNRMNSPLHF
TGTGCCAGCAGCGTAAACAGGATGAATTCACCCCTCCACTTT
>TRBV18|-|-|TRBJ1-6
CASSPGQTNSPLHF
TGTGCCAGCTCACCAGGGCAGACTAATTCACCCCTCCACTTT
>TRBV2|-|-|TRBJ2-5
CASRTTGSPETQYF
TGTGCCAGCAGAACAACAGGGAGCCCAGAGACCCAGTACTTC
>TRBV5-5|-|-|TRBJ1-5
CASSLDSYSNQPQHF
TGTGCCAGCAGTTTAGACAGTTATAGCAATCAGCCCCAGCATTTT
>TRBV6-5|-|-|TRBJ1-4
CASKRVNEKLFF
TGTGCCAGCAAACGGGTTAATGAAAAACTGTTTTTT
>TRBV6-5|-|-|TRBJ1-3
CASSYGPGYSGNTIYF
TGTGCCAGCAGTTACGGGCCAGGCTACTCTGGAAACACCATATATTTT
>TRBV18|-|TRBD2|TRBJ2-1
CASSPNAGEGNEQFF
TGTGCCAGCTCACCAAATGCGGGGGAGGGCAATGAGCAGTTCTTC
>TRBV19|-|-|TRBJ2-7
CASSPQGNEQYF
TGTGCCAGTAGTCCACAGGGAAACGAGCAGTACTTC
>TRBV6-1|-|-|TRBJ2-3
CASSELQGTLDTQYF
TGTGCCAGCAGTGAACTGCAGGGTACATTGGATACGCAGTATTTT
>TRBV5-6|-|-|TRBJ1-2
CASSPVLESYGYTF
TGTGCCAGCAGCCCGGTTCTTGAGTCTTATGGCTACACCTTC
>TRBV9|-|TRBD2|TRBJ2-2
CASSGTSGGRMAGELFF
TGTGCCAGCAGCGGGACTAGCGGGGGGCGAATGGCCGGGGAGCTGTTTTTT
>TRBV27|-|TRBD2|TRBJ2-7
CASSLSPSGAHEQYF
TGTGCCAGCAGTTTAAGTCCTAGCGGGGCCCACGAGCAGTACTTC
>TRBV4-2|-|TRBD1|TRBJ1-1
CASSRDRNTEAFF
TGTGCCAGCAGCCGGGACAGGAACACTGAAGCTTTCTTT
>TRBV7-3|-|-|TRBJ1-1
CASSLYEGGETEAFF
TGTGCCAGCAGCTTGTACGAGGGGGGGGAGACTGAAGCTTTCTTT
>TRBV29-1|-|TRBD1|TRBJ2-1
CSVEDGEMWTGEDNEQFF
TGCAGCGTTGAAGATGGGGAAATGTGGACAGGGGAAGACAATGAGCAGTTCTTC
>TRBV9|-|TRBD1|TRBJ1-1
CASSGTGTGEAFF
TGTGCCAGCAGCGGAACCGGGACAGGGGAAGCTTTCTTT
>TRBV9|-|-|TRBJ1-2
CASSVDGRGAYGYTF
TGTGCCAGCAGCGTAGATGGCAGGGGAGCGTATGGCTACACCTTC
>TRBV10-3|-|TRBD1|TRBJ2-5
CAIRGTGGQETQYF
TGTGCCATCAGAGGGACAGGGGGCCAAGAGACCCAGTACTTC